The clone carrying this T cell receptor (beta chain) was picked up many times. Its antigen is currently unknown. Time point meaning: persistent/refractory GD, antithyroid drugs over 5 years with positive TRAb. The TCR library was made from RNA that had been extracted from PBMCs in TRIzol. This entry belongs to a study of regulatory T cells in long-lasting Graves disease. Study overall: The definition of persistent Graves' disease was over 5 years of antithyroid drugs with positive TSH receptor antibodies. Study findings and constraints: Persistent disease preferred TRBV28, TRBJ1-2 and TRBJ2-5; new disease, TRBV20-1 and TRBJ2-1. Accuracy was perhaps lowered by the small sample size.

Germline V gene sequence: CDR1 MNHNS, CDR2 SASEGT. CDR3 size: 13 residues. Trimming took off 6 bases at V and 5 bases at J, with 13 bases between the two ends. CDR3-region Arm-PCR and iRepertoire HTBI primers produced the TCR beta libraries. Using its own MiXCR run on the multiplex PCR reads, TCRdb lists one record per CDR3 protein. The table has around 500,000 distinct CDR3 sequences, about 20% seen once. The sample in question was peripheral blood mononuclear cells (PBMCs), obtained when the disease was refractory, from a patient treated with antithyroid drugs. The receptor was derived from a female donor with Graves disease. The chain recombines TRBV6-1 with TRBJ2-5; D uncertain. CDR3 nucleotides: TGTGCCAGCAGCGGACGGCTAAGTGAGACCCAGTACTTC. This gives the protein CASSGRLSETQYF.